Detailed here is one T cell receptor beta chain. The J segment lost 7 bases and the V segment lost 4 bases, leaving 7 bases of the junction unmatched. This CDR3 contains 13 residues. Germline CDR1 is LNHDA and CDR2 is SQIVND (reference sequence). The record originates from a study of blood T cell repertoires in COVID-19. As for the study in general: Acute and convalescent COVID-19 samples came from the United States, Italy and Spain. T cells, B-cell-depleted T cells, or PBMCs supplied cDNA or gDNA.

Original processing methods: Nucleated cell counts were estimated from reference gene primer amplification. Measured with immunoSEQ multiplex PCR; TCRdb has only the in-frame clones, and not every one. The V and J calls and clone size are taken from that table; D and trimming were inferred from the DNA. The repertoire has 150,000 to 200,000 clones, 80% to 95% of them found once; the top ten carry less than 2%. The sequenced sample consisted of peripheral blood. The receptor was derived from a woman aged 60-70 years with COVID-19, enrolled during active disease. This sequence joins TRBV19 and TRBJ2-7, with 7 bases matching TRBD1. The CDR3 is CASSTDRVLEQYF. The CDR3 DNA reads TGTGCCAGTAGTACCGACAGGGTCCTTGAGCAGTACTTC.